The rows below give T cell receptor beta chains drawn from one sample of a study of cytomegalovirus exposure and HLA in healthy donors. TCRdb's table, derived via immunoSEQ multiplex PCR, lists solely in-frame clones and lacks some. Here the sample spans over 200,000 clones, around 86% being singletons. The sample taken for sequencing was PBMCs. The receptors originated from a young woman in good health and CMV-seropositive. CDR3s include the opening cysteine and the closing phenylalanine or tryptophan. D genes are given only for firm matches.

d_gene,j_gene,v_gene,CDR3aa,CDR3nt
.,TRBJ2-7,TRBV27,CASSLLLEGLLKF,TGTGCCAGCAGCCTCCTGCTGGAGGGCCTTTTGAAATTC
.,TRBJ1-5,TRBV5-6,CASSLRQSNQPQHF,TGTGCCAGCAGCCTGAGACAGAGCAATCAGCCCCAGCATTTT
TRBD2,TRBJ2-3,TRBV4-1,CASSRGLAGGMADTQYF,TGCGCCAGCAGCCGCGGACTAGCGGGAGGGATGGCAGATACGCAGTATTTT
.,TRBJ2-3,TRBV27,CASSFNAAVGDTQYF,TGTGCCAGCAGTTTCAACGCTGCGGTTGGAGATACGCAGTATTTT
.,TRBJ1-2,TRBV6-1,CASSGRGSGYGYTF,TGTGCCAGCAGTGGAAGGGGGTCGGGCTATGGCTACACCTTC
TRBD1,TRBJ1-4,TRBV5-8,CASTLEGGPHEKLFF,TGTGCCAGCACTCTCGAAGGGGGCCCTCATGAAAAACTGTTTTTT
.,TRBJ1-4,TRBV2,CASRAEPSNEKLFF,TGTGCCAGCAGGGCGGAGCCTTCTAATGAAAAACTGTTTTTT
.,TRBJ1-5,TRBV6-5,CASRQDGDQPQHF,TGTGCCAGCCGCCAGGACGGGGATCAGCCCCAGCATTTT
TRBD1,TRBJ1-2,TRBV27,CASSYRGQGYGYTF,TGTGCCAGCAGTTACAGGGGGCAAGGCTATGGCTACACCTTC
TRBD2,TRBJ2-2,TRBV9,CASRGPGLAATGELFF,TGTGCCAGCAGAGGGCCGGGACTAGCGGCCACCGGGGAGCTGTTTTTT
TRBD1,TRBJ1-1,TRBV10-3,CAISDGQGARRYNTEAFF,TGTGCCATCAGTGACGGACAGGGGGCTCGTCGTTACAACACTGAAGCTTTCTTT
.,TRBJ1-1,TRBV6-4,CASSEDSMNTEAFF,TGTGCCAGCAGTGAGGACAGTATGAACACTGAAGCTTTCTTT
.,TRBJ2-2,TRBV27,CASSLTYTGELFF,TGTGCCAGCAGTCTAACCTACACCGGGGAGCTGTTTTTT
.,TRBJ2-4,TRBV2,CASLPTIAGKNIQYF,TGTGCCAGCCTACCTACTATTGCGGGGAAAAACATTCAGTACTTC
TRBD2,TRBJ2-3,TRBV6-1,CASSEAPIFQREDTDTQYF,TGTGCCAGCAGTGAAGCCCCGATATTTCAGCGGGAGGACACAGATACGCAGTATTTT
TRBD1,TRBJ2-1,TRBV27,CASSFSGTGMYEQFF,TGTGCCAGCAGTTTTTCCGGGACAGGGATGTATGAGCAGTTCTTC
TRBD1,TRBJ1-2,TRBV25-1,CASQDRGRGGYTF,TGTGCCAGCCAGGACAGGGGGCGAGGGGGCTACACCTTC
.,TRBJ1-5,TRBV28,CASSLRVQPQHF,TGTGCCAGCAGCCTCAGGGTTCAGCCCCAGCATTTT
TRBD2,TRBJ2-1,TRBV7-2,CASSLRGLGNNEQFF,TGTGCCAGCAGCTTACGAGGACTAGGGAACAATGAGCAGTTCTTC